Each of the 6 T cell receptor beta chains below was sequenced from the same sample in a study of spatial heterogeneity in lung cancer. Each CDR3 protein is one row after TCRdb ran MiXCR on the 5' RACE reads. The data contain approximately 92,000 distinct CDR3 sequences, around 12% of them seen just once; the ten biggest clones take up more than 40%. Time point of the sample: sample taken at primary tumor resection. Whole RNA came from tumor, nontumor lung or frozen PBMC and was sequenced without being sorted. Sequencing used PBMCs, obtained at surgery. The receptor set was obtained from a male donor with early-stage non-small cell lung cancer.

In its sample, this clonotype was seen a few times. The chain recombines TRBV6-5 with TRBJ2-7; tentative D call: TRBD2 (6 bases). Germline assignment: CDR1 MNHEY and CDR2 SVGAGI. V shed 1 base and J shed 5 bases, with 15 bases lying between them. The CDR3 totals 15 residues. CDR3 DNA: TGTGCCAGCAGTTACTATGGGGGGAGGCTCGACGAGCAGTACTTC. As protein: CASSYYGGRLDEQYF.

The chain couples TRBV28 to TRBJ2-1; TRBD2 agrees at 9 bases. CDR3 length: 17 residues. The germline CDR1 and CDR2 sequences are MDHEN and SYDVKM. The V gene end was trimmed by 10 bases and the J gene end by 0 bases; junction bases not matched to a gene: 13. CDR3 loop: CATTGSGSPSSYNEQFF. The CDR3 DNA reads as TGTGCCACCACGGGTAGCGGGAGCCCGAGCTCCTACAATGAGCAGTTCTTC.

This chain links TRBV12-3 or TRBV12-4 with TRBJ2-7; no firm D call. The CDR3 loop spans 15 amino acids. Between the trimmed V and J ends, which lost 5 bases and 2 bases, there was a span of 16 bases. CDR3: CASSAGVPPTYEQYF. In DNA form, the CDR3 reads TGTGCCAGCAGTGCCGGAGTCCCCCCGACCTACGAGCAGTACTTC.

The table lists this clonotype with many counts. The chain is built from TRBV10-3 and TRBJ2-5; 10 bases are shared with TRBD2. V trimming: 7 bases; J trimming: 5 bases; junction bases outside the gene matches: 7. The germline CDR1 and CDR2 sequences are ENHRY and SYGVKD. The CDR3 contains 14 residues. CDR3 in DNA: TGTGCCATCAATCCGGGGACTAGCGATGAGACCCAGTACTTC. It codes for CAINPGTSDETQYF.

J is TRBJ1-2 and V is TRBV5-1, with 8 nucleotides matching TRBD1. V shed 0 bases and J 4 bases; nucleotides not matched to a gene: 8. CDR1 is SGHRS and CDR2 is YFSETQ in the germline V gene. The CDR3 has 16 residues. The CDR3 nucleotides are TGCGCCAGCAGCTTGGGCCGGCACAGGGGGAGCTATGGCTACACCTTC. Translation gives CASSLGRHRGSYGYTF.

This clonotype has just a few counts. The rearrangement links TRBV27 to TRBJ1-4, with TRBD1 as a possible D gene (5 bases). The germline V gene has CDR1 MNHEY and CDR2 SMNVEV (reference sequence). The CDR3 has 14 residues. Trimming removed 6 bases at V and 7 bases at J, with 15 bases between. In DNA, the CDR3 is TGTGCCAGCAGGCCCCTAGGGGCGCCTGAAAAACTGTTTTTT. The encoded protein is CASRPLGAPEKLFF.